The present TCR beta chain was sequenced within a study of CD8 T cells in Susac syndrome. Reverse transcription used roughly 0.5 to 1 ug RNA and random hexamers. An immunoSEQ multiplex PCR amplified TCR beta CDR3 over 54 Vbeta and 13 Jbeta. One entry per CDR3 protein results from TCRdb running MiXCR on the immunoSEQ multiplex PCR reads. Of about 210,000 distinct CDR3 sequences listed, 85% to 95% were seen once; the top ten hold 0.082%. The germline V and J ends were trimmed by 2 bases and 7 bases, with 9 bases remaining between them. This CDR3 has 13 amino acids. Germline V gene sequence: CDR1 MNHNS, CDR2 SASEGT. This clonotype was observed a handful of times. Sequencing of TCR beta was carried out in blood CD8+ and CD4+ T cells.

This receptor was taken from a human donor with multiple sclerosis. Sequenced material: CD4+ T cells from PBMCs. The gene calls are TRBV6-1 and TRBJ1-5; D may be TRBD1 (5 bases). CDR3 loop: CASSESGVQPQHF. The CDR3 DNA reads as TGTGCCAGCAGTGAATCGGGGGTCCAGCCCCAGCATTTT.